The TCR beta chain described here comes from a study of OX40 agonist ivuxolimab in advanced cancers. Only in-frame clones appear in the TCRdb table, and some are missing; sequencing was by immunoSEQ multiplex PCR. The repertoire includes tens of thousands of clones, 70% to 90% of them detected once, and 21% sits in the top ten. Per germline, CDR1 SGHNT and CDR2 YYREEE (reference sequence). The V end was cut by 2 bases, the J end by 5 bases, with 4 bases between. This CDR3 is built from 11 residues. In its sample, this clone was seen once. Sample: CD4+ or CD8+ T cells sorted from blood, taken in a trial of the OX40 agonist ivuxolimab. This receptor was obtained from an adult with an advanced solid tumor such as melanoma, head and neck, liver or kidney cancer. The V and J genes are TRBV5-4 and TRBJ2-5; D unclear. The CDR3 spells CASSFGETQYF. Written as DNA, the CDR3 is TGTGCCAGCAGCTTTGGTGAGACCCAGTACTTC. Full variable domain (remainder filled in from reference TRBV5-4 and TRBJ2-5): ETGVTQSPTHLIKTRGQQVTLRCSSQSGHNTVSWYQQALGQGPQFIFQYYREEENGRGNFPPRFSGLQFPNYSSELNVNALELDDSALYLCASSFGETQYFGPGTRLLVL.